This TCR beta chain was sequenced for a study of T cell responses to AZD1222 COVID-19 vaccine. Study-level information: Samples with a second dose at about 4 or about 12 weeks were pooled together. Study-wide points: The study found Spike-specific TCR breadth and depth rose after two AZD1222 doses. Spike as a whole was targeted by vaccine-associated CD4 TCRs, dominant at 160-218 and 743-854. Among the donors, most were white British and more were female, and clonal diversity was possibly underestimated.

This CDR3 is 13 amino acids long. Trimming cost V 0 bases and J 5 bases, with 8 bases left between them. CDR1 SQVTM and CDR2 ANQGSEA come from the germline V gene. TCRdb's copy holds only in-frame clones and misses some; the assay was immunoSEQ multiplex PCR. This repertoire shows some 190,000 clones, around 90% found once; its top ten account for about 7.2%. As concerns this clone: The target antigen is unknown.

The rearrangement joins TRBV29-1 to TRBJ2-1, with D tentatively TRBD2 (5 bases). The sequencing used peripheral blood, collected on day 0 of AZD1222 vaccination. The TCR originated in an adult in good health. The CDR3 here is CSVEEYGDNEQFF. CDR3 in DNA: TGCAGCGTTGAAGAGTACGGGGACAATGAGCAGTTCTTC.